A single sample gave rise to the 21 T cell receptor beta chains below, sequenced in a study of blood T cell repertoires in COVID-19. Sequencing used immunoSEQ multiplex PCR; TCRdb keeps in-frame clones, though not all of them. Of about 140,000 clones in the sample, 60% to 80% were seen once. The specimen was PBMCs or T cells enriched from blood (not recorded which). The source is a woman in her forties or fifties who had recovered from COVID-19.

The rearrangement joins TRBV7-8 to TRBJ2-1; D is possibly TRBD2 (5 bases). CDR1 SGHVS and CDR2 FQNEAQ come from the germline V gene. V was trimmed by 8 bases and J by 3 bases, leaving 11 bases between them. The CDR3 runs to 13 residues. CDR3 nucleotides: TGTGCCAGCGCGGGCGATTACTACAATGAGCAGTTCTTC. The encoded protein is CASAGDYYNEQFF.

The chain recombines TRBV29-1 with TRBJ2-7; D uncertain. The CDR3 spans 14 residues. Germline-derived CDR1 and CDR2 are SQVTM and ANQGSEA. V was cut by 8 bases and J by 5 bases, with 22 bases left in between. The CDR3 DNA is TGCAGCTTTTCGGATATAGCTTTCATAAACGAGCAGTACTTC. Its translation: CSFSDIAFINEQYF.

The sample holds one count of this clone. At the DNA level, this CDR3 is encoded by other sequences in the same sample as well. The J gene is TRBJ1-6, the V gene TRBV7-3; a possible D gene is TRBD1 (6 bases). The V gene's germline CDR1 is SGHTA and CDR2 FQGTGA. V lost 5 bases to trimming and J lost 10 bases, with 12 bases between them. CDR3 length: 13 amino acids. The CDR3, as DNA: TGTGCCAGCAGCCTCAAGGGGGAATCACCCCTCCACTTT. Translation: CASSLKGESPLHF.

The rearrangement uses TRBV10-1 and TRBJ1-5; D gene unclear. Germline CDR1 and CDR2: WNHNN and SYGVQD (reference sequence). The V end was cut by 2 bases, the J end by 5 bases, with 10 bases between. The CDR3 spans 14 residues. CDR3 region: CASSENGRDQPQHF. The CDR3 DNA reads TGCGCCAGCAGTGAGAACGGGCGGGATCAGCCCCAGCATTTT.

The chain combines TRBV11-2 with TRBJ2-7, with 11 bases that match TRBD1. Germline V gives CDR1 SGHAT, CDR2 FQNNGV. The junction had 6 bases not matched to a gene; V was cut back by 5 bases and J by 6 bases. The CDR3 is made up of 14 amino acids. The CDR3 sequence is CASSASGTGGEQYF. In DNA, the CDR3 is TGTGCCAGCAGCGCCTCCGGGACAGGGGGCGAGCAGTACTTC.

V and J are TRBV5-1 and TRBJ2-1; 8 bases agree with TRBD1. Germline-derived CDR1 and CDR2 are SGHRS and YFSETQ. With V trimmed by 4 bases and J by 6 bases, 0 bases remained unmatched. The CDR3 runs to 12 residues. The chain's CDR3 is CASSQGANEQFF. CDR3 bases: TGCGCCAGCAGCCAGGGGGCCAATGAGCAGTTCTTC.

The gene calls are TRBV5-1 and TRBJ1-1; 11 bases are shared with TRBD1. CDR1 and CDR2 (germline): SGHRS, YFSETQ. V lost 4 bases and J lost 3; bases outside the gene matches: 11. This CDR3 is built from 17 residues. For the CDR3, the DNA is TGCGCCAGCAGCCTAAACTTTCCGGGACAGGGGGACACTGAAGCTTTCTTT. Translating gives CASSLNFPGQGDTEAFF.

This clone showed up just once. The same CDR3 is also encoded by other DNA sequences in this sample. The chain has TRBV5-4 and TRBJ2-1, with D possibly TRBD2 on 6 matching bases. V lost 2 bases to trimming and J lost 3 bases, with 12 bases between them. Germline CDR1 is SGHNT and CDR2 is YYREEE (reference sequence). CDR3 length: 15 amino acids. In DNA, the CDR3 is TGTGCCAGCAGCTTAGGCCTAGCGAGCTACAATGAGCAGTTCTTC. Translation gives CASSLGLASYNEQFF.

V is TRBV9 and J is TRBJ1-2, with D possibly matching TRBD1 (5 bases). There are 13 residues in the CDR3. Germline lookup yields CDR1 SGDLS and CDR2 YYNGEE. Trimming took off 2 bases at V and 5 bases at J, with 10 bases between the two ends. The DNA for the CDR3 is TGTGCCAGCAGCGTCGGGGGAATTTATGGCTACACCTTC. Translated: CASSVGGIYGYTF.

This clone was picked up one time. The genes are TRBV5-1 and TRBJ1-1, with a tentative D call TRBD1 (6 bases). V lost 2 bases, J lost 11 bases, and 22 bases lay in between. The CDR3 runs to 15 residues. Germline loops: CDR1 SGHRS, CDR2 YFSETQ. Here the CDR3 reads CASSLDTGTTHVAFF. The CDR3 region has the DNA TGCGCCAGCAGCTTAGATACCGGGACAACCCACGTCGCTTTCTTT.

This chain connects TRBV5-1 to TRBJ1-3; D call uncertain. The CDR3 is 15 residues long. V was cut by 2 bases and J by 4 bases, with 13 bases left in between. CDR1 and CDR2 (germline): SGHRS, YFSETQ. The chain's CDR3 is CASSLTGRAGNTIYF. DNA of the CDR3: TGCGCCAGCAGCTTAACCGGGAGGGCAGGAAACACCATATATTTT. Full variable domain (rest looked up from reference TRBV5-1 and TRBJ1-3): KAGVTQTPRYLIKTRGQQVTLSCSPISGHRSVSWYQQTPGQGLQFLFEYFSETQRNKGNFPGRFSGRQFSNSRSEMNVSTLELGDSALYLCASSLTGRAGNTIYFGEGSWLTVV.

Worth noting for this clone: The same CDR3 arises from other DNA sequences in this sample as well. This rearrangement joins TRBV12-3 or TRBV12-4 to TRBJ2-3; D is undetermined. V was trimmed by 6 bases and J by 5 bases, leaving 6 bases between them. The CDR3 has 11 amino acids. The CDR3 nucleotides are TGTGCCAGCAGCCTTAGAGATACGCAGTATTTT. Translation: CASSLRDTQYF.

The chain combines TRBV7-2 with TRBJ2-7, with 7 nucleotides matching TRBD2. Germline-derived CDR1 and CDR2 are SGHTA and FQGNSA. The CDR3 runs 14 residues. With V trimmed by 3 bases and J by 2 bases, 4 bases remained unmatched. The CDR3 DNA is TGTGCCAGCAGCTTGGCGGGGGTTCCCTACGAGCAGTACTTC. It codes for CASSLAGVPYEQYF.

The chain combines TRBV12-3 or TRBV12-4 with TRBJ1-2; no clear D. Trimming shortened V by 7 bases and J by 6 bases, and 12 bases separated the two germline ends. The CDR3 spans 12 residues. The CDR3 sequence: CASNRVKNGYTF. The CDR3 nucleotides read TGTGCCAGCAACCGAGTCAAGAATGGCTACACCTTC.

Comment on this clone: One base away lies a much larger clone, so this may be a sequencing read error. Other DNA sequences in this sample translate to the same CDR3. The genes are TRBV28 and TRBJ2-1; TRBD1 matches 9 bases. Looked up from germline, CDR1 is MDHEN and CDR2 is SYDVKM. CDR3 length: 14 amino acids. DNA for the CDR3: TGTGCCAGCAGCAAGGGACAGGGACAGAATGAGCAATTCTTC. Protein sequence: CASSKGQGQNEQFF.

This chain joins TRBV9 and TRBJ2-7, with 11 bases that match TRBD1. Germline assignment: CDR1 SGDLS and CDR2 YYNGEE. V shed 4 bases, J shed 6 bases, and the junction held 6 bases outside the gene matches. The CDR3 loop spans 14 amino acids. The CDR3 bases are TGTGCCAGCAGCCCTTGGGACAGGGGGGCCGAGCAGTACTTC. This encodes CASSPWDRGAEQYF.

V gene TRBV29-1 combines with J gene TRBJ2-5; D might be TRBD2 (6 bases). Germline V gene sequence: CDR1 SQVTM, CDR2 ANQGSEA. The V end was cut by 3 bases, the J end by 1 base, with 18 bases between. CDR3 size: 16 residues. CDR3 region: CSVESRSSATQETQYF. CDR3 bases: TGCAGCGTTGAGTCGCGGTCTAGCGCGACCCAAGAGACCCAGTACTTC.

The chain uses TRBV12-3 or TRBV12-4 and TRBJ1-2, with a weak D call TRBD1 (6 bases). V was cut by 5 bases and J by 6 bases, with 13 bases left in between. There are 13 residues in the CDR3. CDR3 nucleotide sequence: TGTGCCAGCAGTGTAACAGGGTCTCATGGCTACACCTTC. This sequence encodes CASSVTGSHGYTF.

The V gene is TRBV27, the J gene TRBJ1-1, with D maybe TRBD1 (5 bases). The V gene's germline CDR1 is MNHEY and CDR2 SMNVEV (reference sequence). The CDR3 is made up of 12 amino acids. Trimming cost V 3 bases and J 6 bases, with 8 bases left between them. In DNA, the CDR3 is TGTGCCAGCAGTTTCCAGGGTGCTGAAGCTTTCTTT. The encoded protein is CASSFQGAEAFF.

This clone appeared a single time. The rearrangement joins TRBV19 to TRBJ2-5, with D tentatively TRBD2 (7 bases). Trimming shortened V by 10 bases and J by 4 bases, and 25 bases separated the two germline ends. CDR1 is LNHDA, CDR2 SQIVND, per germline (reference sequence). The CDR3 is 16 amino acids. CDR3 sequence: CATTVAGAVRGETQYF. The DNA of the CDR3 is TGTGCCACTACGGTGGCGGGGGCGGTGCGTGGAGAGACCCAGTACTTC.

The chain combines TRBV7-9 with TRBJ2-3, with unresolved D. The germline gives CDR1 SEHNR, CDR2 FQNEAQ (reference sequence). Between the trimmed V and J ends, which lost 3 bases and 6 bases, there was a span of 7 bases. This CDR3 is 12 amino acids long. The CDR3 region is CASSFGFDTQYF. CDR3 coding DNA: TGTGCCAGCAGCTTCGGGTTTGATACGCAGTATTTT.